This passage covers 17 T cell receptor beta chains from one sample sequenced in a study of cytomegalovirus exposure and HLA in healthy donors. TCRdb keeps only in-frame clones here, not all; method: immunoSEQ multiplex PCR. The table records about 160,000 clones, approximately 87% of them present only once. The sequencing sample was made of PBMCs. These receptors were obtained from a woman aged 25 to 39 in good health and CMV-seronegative.

The CDR3 reads CASSLGYPDEQYF. In DNA form, the CDR3 reads TGTGCCAGCAGCTTAGGTTATCCCGACGAGCAGTACTTC. The genes are TRBV7-3 and TRBJ2-7; D unresolved. The CDR3 spans 13 residues. V lost 2 bases and J 5 bases, leaving 10 bases between the germline ends. Germline CDR1 is SGHTA and CDR2 is FQGTGA.

In this sample, this clone turned up a few times. This chain joins TRBV19 and TRBJ2-7; 14 bases match TRBD2. J lost 2 bases, V lost 6 bases, and 9 bases had no gene match. From germline, CDR1 is LNHDA and CDR2 SQIVND (reference sequence). This CDR3 spans 17 amino acids. CDR3 sequence: CASRSGLAGGETYEQYF. CDR3 DNA: TGTGCCAGTAGGAGCGGACTAGCGGGAGGCGAAACCTACGAGCAGTACTTC.

This chain uses TRBV4-1 with TRBJ2-1; D call uncertain. Germline V gene sequence: CDR1 MGHRA, CDR2 YSYEKL. Trimming cost V 4 bases and J 7 bases, with 5 bases left between them. The CDR3 is 11 residues long. CDR3 DNA: TGCGCCAGCAGCCTCAGTAATGAGCAGTTCTTC. This sequence encodes CASSLSNEQFF.

This chain uses TRBV6-5 with TRBJ1-5; possibly TRBD1 for D (5 bases). V dropped 10 bases and J dropped 2 bases, with 12 bases sitting between them. This CDR3 is 13 amino acids long. In germline, CDR1 is MNHEY, CDR2 SVGAGI. CDR3 in DNA: TGTGCCACCAGGGACTCCGGCAATCAGCCCCAGCATTTT. This codes for CATRDSGNQPQHF.

The chain links TRBV20-1 to TRBJ1-2; no clear D gene. With 3 bases removed from V and 3 bases from J, the gap between germline ends came to 5 bases. The CDR3 is 11 residues long. Germline-derived CDR1 and CDR2 are DFQATT and SNEGSKA (reference sequence). CDR3 loop: CSASRDYGYTF. The CDR3, as DNA: TGCAGTGCTAGTAGGGACTATGGCTACACCTTC.

This clone was found once. The chain is built from TRBV6-1 and TRBJ2-7; no reliable D call. The CDR3 extends over 11 amino acids. Trimming pared 5 bases from V and 4 bases from J, leaving 6 bases between. CDR1 MNHNS and CDR2 SASEGT come from the germline V gene. The chain's CDR3 is CASSYEYEQYF. The CDR3 DNA is TGTGCCAGCAGTTATGAGTACGAGCAGTACTTC.

V usage is TRBV13 and J usage is TRBJ2-1; tentatively, D is TRBD2 (5 bases). The CDR3 loop spans 15 amino acids. V was pared by 4 bases and J by 8 bases, with 18 bases between. Germline V gives CDR1 PRHDT, CDR2 FYEKMQ (reference sequence). The CDR3 nucleotides read TGTGCCAGCAGCTCATCCCCAGACTACCTCCATGAGCAGTTCTTC. Protein: CASSSSPDYLHEQFF.

This clone was counted once. This sequence joins TRBV7-8 and TRBJ1-6, with D uncertain. CDR1 is SGHVS, CDR2 FQNEAQ, per germline. CDR3 length equals 14 residues. V was clipped by 1 base and J by 6 bases, with 7 bases between them. In nucleotides, the CDR3 is TGTGCCAGCAGCTTAGATCGTACTAATTCACCCCTCCACTTT. Translating it yields CASSLDRTNSPLHF.

The rearrangement links TRBV6-4 to TRBJ2-1; 8 bases agree with TRBD2. The CDR3 is made up of 16 amino acids. The junction had 10 bases not matched to a gene; V was cut back by 5 bases and J by 4 bases. Germline CDR1 MRHNA, CDR2 SNTAGT. The CDR3 loop is CASSFRASGPYNEQFF. DNA for the CDR3: TGTGCCAGCAGTTTCAGGGCTAGCGGGCCTTACAATGAGCAGTTCTTC.

The chain employs TRBV27 and TRBJ2-1; 13 bases align to TRBD2. J was trimmed by 9 bases and V by 7 bases; bases with no gene match: 12. The CDR3 is 16 residues long. The germline CDR1 and CDR2 sequences are MNHEY and SMNVEV (reference sequence). This CDR3 is CASTRTSGRIWGEQFF. In nucleotides, the CDR3 is TGTGCCAGCACAAGGACTAGCGGGAGAATTTGGGGTGAGCAGTTCTTC.

The sample holds one count of this clone. V gene TRBV15 combines with J gene TRBJ2-7, with TRBD1 matching over 8 bases. Germline assignment: CDR1 LNHNV and CDR2 YYDKDF (reference sequence). The trim removed 3 bases at V and 3 bases at J, leaving 4 bases unmatched. CDR3 size: 14 residues. CDR3 protein: CATSRDREYYEQYF. The DNA for the CDR3 is TGTGCCACCAGCAGGGACAGGGAGTACTACGAGCAGTACTTC. The variable domain in full, with the rest retrieved from reference TRBV15 and TRBJ2-7, is DAMVIQNPRYQVTQFGKPVTLSCSQTLNHNVMYWYQQKSSQAPKLLFHYYDKDFNNEADTPDNFQSRRPNTSFCFLDIRSPGLGDTAMYLCATSRDREYYEQYFGPGTRLTVT.

This clone was seen only a few times. The chain employs TRBV6-5 and TRBJ2-2; D gene ambiguous. Germline-derived CDR1 and CDR2 are MNHEY and SVGAGI. V was shortened by 8 bases and J by 0 bases, with 10 bases between the two germline ends. This CDR3 spans 14 amino acids. The chain's CDR3 is CASSIGPNTGELFF. The CDR3 DNA sequence: TGTGCCAGCTCCATCGGTCCGAACACCGGGGAGCTGTTTTTT.

V gene TRBV19 combines with J gene TRBJ2-5, with TRBD2 as a possible D gene (6 bases). Trimming shortened V by 4 bases and J by 0 bases, and 15 bases separated the two germline ends. The CDR3 covers 16 residues. Germline lookup yields CDR1 LNHDA and CDR2 SQIVND (reference sequence). CDR3 sequence reads: CASSTGTGNYQETQYF. The CDR3, as DNA: TGTGCCAGTAGTACGGGGACTGGGAATTACCAAGAGACCCAGTACTTC.

V usage is TRBV7-3 and J usage is TRBJ2-1; 12 nucleotides match TRBD2. Trimming removed 5 bases from V and 6 bases from J; junction bases left unmatched: 2. Germline V CDR1 and CDR2: SGHTA, FQGTGA. The CDR3 is made up of 14 amino acids. CDR3 sequence reads: CASSASGRANEQFF. Written as DNA, the CDR3 is TGTGCCAGCAGCGCTAGCGGGAGGGCCAATGAGCAGTTCTTC.

This sequence joins TRBV9 and TRBJ2-5; D call uncertain. Germline CDR1 SGDLS, CDR2 YYNGEE. This CDR3 region has 15 residues. Trimming removed 1 base at V and 5 bases at J, with 15 bases between. This CDR3 is CASSVSGGQVETQYF. CDR3 nucleotide sequence: TGTGCCAGCAGCGTATCGGGTGGGCAGGTCGAGACCCAGTACTTC.

For the CDR3, the DNA is TGCGCCAGCAGCCTGGGGGGACCGTCTGGAAACACCATATATTTT. The encoded protein is CASSLGGPSGNTIYF. V gene TRBV4-1 combines with J gene TRBJ1-3; possibly TRBD1 for D (5 bases). The CDR3 has 15 amino acids. V lost 4 bases and J 1 base, leaving 11 bases between the germline ends. The germline gives CDR1 MGHRA, CDR2 YSYEKL.

The V gene is TRBV4-2, the J gene TRBJ1-2; 7 bases are a match to TRBD1. With 1 base clipped from V and 2 bases from J, the junction kept 10 bases outside the gene matches. The CDR3 has 17 residues. In germline, CDR1 is LGHNA, CDR2 YNFKEQ. The chain's CDR3 is CASSQVGSDRVNYGYTF. CDR3 coding DNA: TGTGCCAGCAGCCAAGTGGGTTCCGACAGGGTAAACTATGGCTACACCTTC.